These 18 T cell receptor beta chains were all obtained from the same sample, sequenced in a study of regulatory T cells in long-lasting Graves disease. Assembly of TCR beta libraries relied on iRepertoire HTBI primers together with Arm-PCR of CDR3 regions. One entry per CDR3 protein results from TCRdb running MiXCR on the multiplex PCR reads. The sample has hundreds of thousands of distinct CDR3 sequences, around 23% seen once. The time point here: persistent/refractory GD, antithyroid drugs over 5 years with positive TRAb. The TCR library was made from RNA that had been extracted from PBMCs in TRIzol. The sequencing here drew on peripheral blood mononuclear cells (PBMCs), taken when the disease was refractory, from a patient treated with antithyroid drugs. The source of these receptors is a female donor with Graves disease.

The chain employs TRBV20-1 and TRBJ2-7; 10 nucleotides line up with TRBD2. Trimming at V came to 3 bases and at J to 1 base, leaving 6 bases not matched to a gene. The CDR3 is 15 residues long. In germline, CDR1 is DFQATT, CDR2 SNEGSKA (reference sequence). Here the CDR3 reads CSARGLALGSYEQYF. The CDR3 coding sequence is TGCAGTGCTAGGGGACTAGCGCTAGGTTCCTACGAGCAGTACTTC.

The chain couples TRBV12-3 or TRBV12-4 to TRBJ2-4, with 7 bases fitting TRBD1. Trimming at V came to 5 bases and at J to 6 bases, leaving 10 bases not matched to a gene. This CDR3 region has 15 residues. The CDR3 region is CASSPGTAELNIQYF. CDR3 nucleotides: TGTGCCAGCAGTCCTGGGACAGCGGAATTAAACATTCAGTACTTC.

This clonotype was counted only a few times. The chain links TRBV28 to TRBJ1-1, with TRBD1 as a possible D gene (5 bases). Germline CDR1 MDHEN, CDR2 SYDVKM. Trimming removed 6 bases at V and 1 base at J, with 21 bases between. The CDR3 is made up of 17 amino acids. This CDR3 reads CASSPTRRSQGNTEAFF. The CDR3 DNA follows: TGTGCCAGCAGCCCCACTCGCAGGAGTCAGGGGAACACTGAAGCTTTCTTT.

This clonotype was detected ten times or more. The CDR3 spells CASSPVTYGYTF. CDR3 coding DNA: TGTGCCAGCAGTCCGGTGACCTATGGCTACACCTTC. V and J are TRBV28 and TRBJ1-2; D uncertain. There are 12 residues in the CDR3. The V gene lost 5 bases and the J gene lost 4 bases, with 8 bases spanning the gap. Germline lookup yields CDR1 MDHEN and CDR2 SYDVKM.

This clonotype was observed many times. The chain joins TRBV29-1 to TRBJ1-1; D gene uncertain. Trimming left V 3 bases short and J 3 bases short, with 5 bases between. This CDR3 spans 11 amino acids. Germline values: CDR1 SQVTM, CDR2 ANQGSEA. The DNA of the CDR3 is TGCAGCGTTGAGGGAGACACTGAAGCTTTCTTT. It is translated as CSVEGDTEAFF.

V is TRBV5-1 and J is TRBJ2-7; 7 bases match TRBD1. The V segment lost 2 bases and the J segment 5 bases; nucleotides outside the gene matches: 7. This CDR3 spans 14 amino acids. CDR1 SGHRS and CDR2 YFSETQ come from the germline V gene. CDR3 sequence (DNA): TGCGCCAGCAGCTTCGAGACAGGGATCCACGAGCAGTACTTC. This gives the protein CASSFETGIHEQYF.

This clonotype was observed many times. The chain carries TRBV12-3 or TRBV12-4 and TRBJ1-3; no clear D. V was cut by 3 bases and J by 6 bases, with 12 bases left in between. This CDR3 comprises 14 residues. The CDR3 sequence: CASSFVGRENTIYF. CDR3 DNA sequence: TGTGCCAGCAGTTTCGTGGGAAGAGAAAACACCATATATTTT.

The chain joins TRBV20-1 to TRBJ2-3, with D possibly TRBD1 on 6 matching bases. Trimming pared 3 bases from V and 1 base from J, leaving 17 bases between. CDR3 length equals 16 residues. Germline V gene data show CDR1 as DFQATT and CDR2 as SNEGSKA (reference sequence). The CDR3 DNA reads TGCAGTGCTAGCAACGCAGGACCAGGGGGCACAGATACGCAGTATTTT. It translates to CSASNAGPGGTDTQYF.

The table lists this clonotype with a few counts. The chain carries TRBV7-9 and TRBJ1-6, with D perhaps matching TRBD1 (6 bases). The V gene lost 3 bases and the J gene lost 4 bases, with 10 bases spanning the gap. The CDR3 extends over 15 amino acids. Germline V lookup: CDR1 SEHNR, CDR2 FQNEAQ (reference sequence). The CDR3 sequence: CASSLDSPYNSPLHF. CDR3 coding DNA: TGTGCCAGCAGCTTGGACAGCCCTTATAATTCACCCCTCCACTTT. Drawing the rest from reference TRBV7-9 and TRBJ1-6, the complete variable domain is DTGVSQNPRHKITKRGQNVTFRCDPISEHNRLYWYRQTLGQGPEFLTYFQNEAQLEKSRLLSDRFSAERPKGSFSTLEIQRTEQGDSAMYLCASSLDSPYNSPLHFGNGTRLTVT.

Notes on this clonotype: A clone one base away is much larger, so this may be a read error. The chain is built from TRBV3-1 and TRBJ2-7; 8 bases fit TRBD1. The CDR3 runs 14 residues. V shed 4 bases and J 10 bases; nucleotides not matched to a gene: 12. Germline V gene data show CDR1 as LGHDT and CDR2 as YNNKEL (reference sequence). The CDR3 is CASSPTDREGEQYF. The DNA for the CDR3 is TGTGCCAGCAGCCCCACGGACAGGGAAGGCGAACAGTACTTC.

The chain joins TRBV29-1 to TRBJ2-6, with D uncertain. The CDR3 is 12 residues long. V lost 6 bases, J lost 1 base, and 4 bases lay in between. Germline V gives CDR1 SQVTM, CDR2 ANQGSEA. CDR3 in amino acids: CSVLSGANVLTF. As DNA, the CDR3 is TGCAGCGTCCTTTCTGGGGCCAACGTCCTGACTTTC.

This clonotype was detected many times. This chain's CDR3 is CASSSNRPTTGYGRETQYF. The DNA for the CDR3 is TGTGCCAGCAGTTCTAACCGCCCGACGACAGGGTACGGTCGAGAGACCCAGTACTTC. The chain joins TRBV28 to TRBJ2-5, with 7 bases fitting TRBD1. CDR1 is MDHEN, CDR2 SYDVKM, per germline. V was clipped by 4 bases and J by 4 bases; unmatched bases: 21. The CDR3 sequence is 19 residues long.

This clonotype was seen repeatedly, ten times or more. The gene calls are TRBV11-2 and TRBJ2-2, with unresolved D. Germline V lookup: CDR1 SGHAT, CDR2 FQNNGV. The V end was cut by 6 bases, the J end by 1 base, with 9 bases between. The CDR3 has 14 amino acids. DNA for the CDR3: TGTGCCAGCAGTTCCCGACTGAACACCGGGGAGCTGTTTTTT. It translates to CASSSRLNTGELFF.

Note on this clonotype: Since a much larger clone is just one base distant, this may be a read error. This rearrangement joins TRBV28 to TRBJ1-2; tentative D call: TRBD1 (5 bases). Germline-derived CDR1 and CDR2 are MDHEN and SYDVKM. The CDR3 totals 15 residues. DNA for the CDR3: TGTGCCAGCGCCAAAGCCGGGACGATCCTTGGTGGCCACACCTTC. This encodes CASAKAGTILGGHTF.

The chain carries TRBV29-1 and TRBJ2-5, with D tentatively TRBD1 or TRBD2 (5 bases each). V shed 8 bases and J shed 2 bases, with 12 bases lying between them. CDR3 size: 12 residues. The germline gives CDR1 SQVTM, CDR2 ANQGSEA. This CDR3 is CSIRGGQETQYF. In DNA, the CDR3 is TGCAGCATTAGGGGCGGGCAAGAGACCCAGTACTTC.

The chain uses TRBV7-9 and TRBJ1-2, with 7 bases matching TRBD1. Germline V lookup: CDR1 SEHNR, CDR2 FQNEAQ (reference sequence). Unmatched junction bases numbered 7, after V lost 5 bases and J lost 7 bases. The CDR3 extends over 13 amino acids. The CDR3 loop reads CASSLGQLLGYTF. Written as DNA, the CDR3 is TGTGCCAGCAGCCTGGGACAGTTACTTGGCTACACCTTC.

V gene TRBV18 combines with J gene TRBJ1-2; 10 bases map to TRBD1. Germline-derived CDR1 and CDR2 are KGHSH and LQKENI. Trimming took 4 bases from V and 7 from J; bases not matched to a gene: 6. The CDR3 extends over 14 amino acids. CDR3 DNA sequence: TGTGCCAGCTCACGCGGGACAGGGGATTTTGGCTACACCTTC. This translates into CASSRGTGDFGYTF.

On this clonotype: This may stem from a read error, because a much larger clone lies one nucleotide away. The chain links TRBV11-2 to TRBJ2-5, with D possibly being TRBD1 or TRBD2 (5 bases each). The length of the CDR3 is 15 residues. Germline loops: CDR1 SGHAT, CDR2 FQNNGV. The CDR3 DNA reads as TGTGCCAGCACCCCGAGGGACCGCGGGCAAGAGACCCAGCACTTC. It translates to CASTPRDRGQETQHF.